This T cell receptor beta chain was retrieved from a study of T cell responses to AZD1222 COVID-19 vaccine. CDR1 and CDR2 (germline): LNHDA, SQIVND (reference sequence). The CDR3 consists of 11 residues. The germline V and J ends were trimmed by 7 bases and 3 bases, with 7 bases remaining between them. To note about this clone: The antigen is undetermined.

Overall study findings and caveats: CD4 TCRs linked to vaccination spanned spike, dominating at 160-218 and 743-854. Only six or seven AZD1222 recipients were seropositive at baseline.

TCRdb keeps only in-frame clones here, not all; method: immunoSEQ multiplex PCR. The table includes 85,000 to 90,000 clones, roughly nine tenths detected once. The sequence was collected from an adult who received the AZD1222 COVID-19 vaccine. The sequences come from peripheral blood, collected 28 days after the second AZD1222 dose. This chain joins TRBV19 and TRBJ2-7, with D unclear. CDR3 sequence (DNA): TGTGCCAGTACTAACAGCTACGAGCAGTACTTC. Translating gives CASTNSYEQYF.